This T cell receptor beta chain was found in a study of blood T cell repertoires in COVID-19. As for the study in general: The United States, Italy and Spain supplied acute and convalescent COVID-19 samples.

In the authors' workflow: Estimates of nucleated cell counts were drawn from the amplification of reference gene primers. The method was immunoSEQ multiplex PCR; TCRdb's version includes in-frame clones alone and lacks a portion of them. V and J calls and clone size come straight from that table; D and trimming were deduced from the DNA. The sample lists some 260,000 clones; approximately 90% were seen once. CDR1 and CDR2 (germline): SGHTA, FQGNSA. This CDR3 is 15 amino acids long. Trimming stripped 4 bases from V and 1 base from J, with 13 bases between. The clonotype was recovered from a woman in her thirties or forties who had recovered from COVID-19. The chain links TRBV7-2 to TRBJ2-5; D might be TRBD1 (6 bases). Sequenced material: peripheral blood. The CDR3 sequence is CASSSTGQAQETQYF. Written as DNA, the CDR3 is TGTGCCAGCAGCTCGACGGGACAAGCCCAAGAGACCCAGTACTTC. Full variable domain (outside the CDR3, taken from reference TRBV7-2 and TRBJ2-5): GAGVSQSPSNKVTEKGKDVELRCDPISGHTALYWYRQSLGQGLEFLIYFQGNSAPDKSGLPSDRFSAERTGGSVSTLTIQRTQQEDSAVYLCASSSTGQAQETQYFGPGTRLLVL.